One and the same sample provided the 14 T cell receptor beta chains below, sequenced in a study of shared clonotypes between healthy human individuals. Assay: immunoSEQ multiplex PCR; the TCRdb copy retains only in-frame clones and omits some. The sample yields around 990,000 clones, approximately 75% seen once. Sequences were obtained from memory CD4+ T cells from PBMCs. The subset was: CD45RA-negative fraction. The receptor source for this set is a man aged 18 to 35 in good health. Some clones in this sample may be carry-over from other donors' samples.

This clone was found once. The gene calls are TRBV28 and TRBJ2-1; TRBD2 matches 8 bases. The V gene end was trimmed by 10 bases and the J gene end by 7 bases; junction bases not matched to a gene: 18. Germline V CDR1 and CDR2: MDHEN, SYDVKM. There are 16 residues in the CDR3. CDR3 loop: CAIQSLLAVVRNEQFF. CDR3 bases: TGTGCCATCCAAAGCTTACTAGCGGTTGTTAGGAATGAGCAGTTCTTC.

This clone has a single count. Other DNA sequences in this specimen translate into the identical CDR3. The CDR3 region has the DNA TGTGCCAGCAGCTTAGGAGGGGCAGGAGAGACCCAGTACTTC. This encodes CASSLGGAGETQYF. This chain uses TRBV7-2 with TRBJ2-5, with D tentatively TRBD1 or TRBD2 (5 bases each). The CDR3 contains 14 residues. The germline V gene encodes CDR1 SGHTA and CDR2 FQGNSA. Trimming cost V 1 base and J 4 bases, with 10 bases left between them. The whole variable domain, remainder taken from reference TRBV7-2 and TRBJ2-5, is GAGVSQSPSNKVTEKGKDVELRCDPISGHTALYWYRQSLGQGLEFLIYFQGNSAPDKSGLPSDRFSAERTGGSVSTLTIQRTQQEDSAVYLCASSLGGAGETQYFGPGTRLLVL.

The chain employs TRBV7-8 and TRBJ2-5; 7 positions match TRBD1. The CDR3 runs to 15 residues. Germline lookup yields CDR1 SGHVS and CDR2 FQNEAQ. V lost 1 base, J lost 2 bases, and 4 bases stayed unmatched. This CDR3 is CASSLGQGRQETQYF. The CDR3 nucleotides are TGTGCCAGCAGCTTAGGACAGGGAAGACAAGAGACCCAGTACTTC.

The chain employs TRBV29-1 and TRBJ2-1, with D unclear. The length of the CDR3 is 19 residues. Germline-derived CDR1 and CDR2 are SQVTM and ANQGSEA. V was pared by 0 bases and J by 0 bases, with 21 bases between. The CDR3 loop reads CSVEDQRASARSSYNEQFF. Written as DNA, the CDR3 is TGCAGCGTTGAAGATCAACGGGCATCGGCCAGAAGCTCCTACAATGAGCAGTTCTTC.

CDR3 DNA sequence: TGTGCCAGCAAATCTTTGAGCTCTGGAAACACCATATATTTT. Its translation: CASKSLSSGNTIYF. The chain links TRBV25-1 to TRBJ1-3; D not certain. The germline V gene encodes CDR1 MGHDK and CDR2 SYGVNS. V was pared by 7 bases and J by 0 bases, with 10 bases between. The CDR3 extends over 14 amino acids.

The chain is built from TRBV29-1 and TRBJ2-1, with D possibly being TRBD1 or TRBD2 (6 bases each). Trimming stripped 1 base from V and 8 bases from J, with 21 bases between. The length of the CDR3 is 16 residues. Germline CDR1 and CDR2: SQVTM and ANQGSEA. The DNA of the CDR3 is TGCAGCGTTGAAGCCCCGAGGGGGGAAGCCCCGGATGAGCAGTTCTTC. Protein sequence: CSVEAPRGEAPDEQFF.

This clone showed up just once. CDR3 DNA sequence: TGTGCCAGCAGCCAAGGGGAAGGTGAAAAACTGTTTTTT. Translation: CASSQGEGEKLFF. The chain recombines TRBV4-2 with TRBJ1-4; D gene uncertain. Trimming left V 1 base short and J 7 bases short, with 7 bases between. Germline V CDR1 and CDR2: LGHNA, YNFKEQ. This CDR3 is 13 amino acids long.

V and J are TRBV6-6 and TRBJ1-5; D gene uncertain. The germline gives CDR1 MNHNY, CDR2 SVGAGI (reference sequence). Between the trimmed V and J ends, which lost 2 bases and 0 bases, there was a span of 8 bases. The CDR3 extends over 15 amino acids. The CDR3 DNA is TGTGCCAGCAGTTACGAGGGCTATAGCAATCAGCCCCAGCATTTT. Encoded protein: CASSYEGYSNQPQHF.

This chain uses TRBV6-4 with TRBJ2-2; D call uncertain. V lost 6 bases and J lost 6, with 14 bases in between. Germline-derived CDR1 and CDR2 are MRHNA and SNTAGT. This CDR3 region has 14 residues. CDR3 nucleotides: TGTGCCAGCAGCCACCGAACCGACGCCGGGGAGCTGTTTTTT. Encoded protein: CASSHRTDAGELFF.

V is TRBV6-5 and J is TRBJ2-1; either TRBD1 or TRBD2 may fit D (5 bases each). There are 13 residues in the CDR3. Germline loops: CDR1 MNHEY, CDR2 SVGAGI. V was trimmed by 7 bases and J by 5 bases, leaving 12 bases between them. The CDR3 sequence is CASKGRAHNEQFF. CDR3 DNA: TGTGCCAGCAAGGGGCGGGCACACAATGAGCAGTTCTTC.

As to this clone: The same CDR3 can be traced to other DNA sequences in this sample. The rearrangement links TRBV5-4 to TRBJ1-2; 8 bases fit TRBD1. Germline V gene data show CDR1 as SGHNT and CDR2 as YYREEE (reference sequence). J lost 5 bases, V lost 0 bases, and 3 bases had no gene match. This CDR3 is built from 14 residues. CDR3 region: CASSLDRGIYGYTF. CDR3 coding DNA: TGTGCCAGCAGCTTGGACAGGGGGATTTATGGCTACACCTTC. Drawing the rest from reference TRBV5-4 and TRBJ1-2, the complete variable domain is ETGVTQSPTHLIKTRGQQVTLRCSSQSGHNTVSWYQQALGQGPQFIFQYYREEENGRGNFPPRFSGLQFPNYSSELNVNALELDDSALYLCASSLDRGIYGYTFGSGTRLTVV.

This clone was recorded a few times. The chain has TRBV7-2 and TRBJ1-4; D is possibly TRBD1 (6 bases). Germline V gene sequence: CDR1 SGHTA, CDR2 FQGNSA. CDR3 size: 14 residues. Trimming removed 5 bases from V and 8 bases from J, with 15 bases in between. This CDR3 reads CASSPWGGSEKLFF. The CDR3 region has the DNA TGTGCCAGCAGCCCATGGGGGGGCTCGGAAAAACTGTTTTTT.

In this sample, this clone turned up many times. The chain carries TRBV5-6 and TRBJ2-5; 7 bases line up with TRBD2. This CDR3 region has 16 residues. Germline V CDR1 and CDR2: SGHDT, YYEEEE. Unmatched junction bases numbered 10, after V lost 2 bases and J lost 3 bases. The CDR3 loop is CASSFSGFRRKETQYF. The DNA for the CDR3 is TGTGCCAGCAGCTTTAGCGGGTTTAGACGGAAAGAGACCCAGTACTTC.

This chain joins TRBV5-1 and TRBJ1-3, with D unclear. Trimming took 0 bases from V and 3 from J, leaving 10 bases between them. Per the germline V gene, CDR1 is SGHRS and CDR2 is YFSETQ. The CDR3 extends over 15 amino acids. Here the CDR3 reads CASSLDGNFGNTIYF. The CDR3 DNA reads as TGCGCCAGCAGCTTGGATGGAAACTTTGGAAACACCATATATTTT.